The rows below give T cell receptor beta chains drawn from one sample of a study of response to subunit inactivated influenza vaccine. TCRdb redid the calling of the RT-PCR reads with MiXCR, one entry per CDR3 protein. This sample yields about 540,000 distinct CDR3 sequences, of which less than 25% are seen a single time; approximately 3% belongs to the top ten. These data also featured in a second study, about T cells expressing NK-cell markers.

The input for sequencing was CD4+ T cells sorted from PBMCs, taken 11 to 12 days after vaccination. The receptor source for this set is a man aged 50-59 years who received an inactivated influenza vaccine. Each CDR3 is given with its conserved first and last residue. Fields, in order: V gene, D gene, clone size, J gene, CDR3 protein, CDR3 DNA. D genes are given only for firm matches. Some rows mark clone size as missing; the rest say once, few, many or name a class of expanded clone.

v_gene: TRBV18; d_gene: -; abundance: few; j_gene: TRBJ2-5; CDR3aa: CASSPYGQTQETQYF; CDR3nt: TGTGCCAGCTCACCATACGGACAGACCCAAGAGACCCAGTACTTC
v_gene: TRBV5-1; d_gene: TRBD1; abundance: -; j_gene: TRBJ2-2; CDR3aa: CASSFQGQGTTGELFF; CDR3nt: TGCGCCAGCAGCTTTCAAGGACAGGGAACTACCGGGGAGCTGTTTTTT
v_gene: TRBV18; d_gene: TRBD1; abundance: many; j_gene: TRBJ1-1; CDR3aa: CASSPTGTGNTEAFF; CDR3nt: TGTGCCAGCTCACCAACCGGGACAGGGAACACTGAAGCTTTCTTT
v_gene: TRBV6-5; d_gene: TRBD1; abundance: -; j_gene: TRBJ1-5; CDR3aa: CASSYSGQGAQPQHF; CDR3nt: TGTGCCAGCAGTTACTCGGGACAGGGGGCTCAGCCCCAGCATTTT
v_gene: TRBV12-3/TRBV12-4; d_gene: TRBD2; abundance: many; j_gene: TRBJ2-5; CDR3aa: CASRGLAGGQETQYF; CDR3nt: TGTGCCAGCAGAGGACTAGCGGGGGGCCAAGAGACCCAGTACTTC
v_gene: TRBV7-2; d_gene: TRBD1; abundance: once; j_gene: TRBJ2-7; CDR3aa: CASSSGTGSDEQYF; CDR3nt: TGTGCCAGCAGCTCCGGGACAGGGTCAGACGAGCAGTACTTC
v_gene: TRBV14; d_gene: -; abundance: once; j_gene: TRBJ2-7; CDR3aa: CASSQDRLGEQYF; CDR3nt: TGTGCCAGCAGCCAAGATCGTCTCGGGGAGCAGTACTTC
v_gene: TRBV5-1; d_gene: -; abundance: few; j_gene: TRBJ2-3; CDR3aa: CASSLTPFTDTQYF; CDR3nt: TGCGCCAGCAGCTTGACCCCTTTCACAGATACGCAGTATTTT
v_gene: TRBV19; d_gene: -; abundance: -; j_gene: TRBJ1-5; CDR3aa: CASSAVRESQPQHF; CDR3nt: TGTGCCAGTAGTGCTGTGAGGGAAAGTCAGCCCCAGCATTTT
v_gene: TRBV18; d_gene: TRBD2; abundance: few; j_gene: TRBJ2-7; CDR3aa: CASSPITLAGPYEQYF; CDR3nt: TGTGCCAGCTCACCAATTACCCTAGCGGGACCCTACGAGCAGTACTTC
v_gene: TRBV11-2; d_gene: TRBD1; abundance: -; j_gene: TRBJ2-7; CDR3aa: CASSLAGAGGDEQYF; CDR3nt: TGTGCCAGCAGCTTAGCCGGGGCAGGGGGCGACGAGCAGTACTTC
v_gene: TRBV29-1; d_gene: TRBD2; abundance: -; j_gene: TRBJ2-5; CDR3aa: CSVAYAGEGRGETQYF; CDR3nt: TGCAGCGTTGCCTATGCGGGAGAGGGGAGAGGAGAGACCCAGTACTTC
v_gene: TRBV29-1; d_gene: TRBD1; abundance: many; j_gene: TRBJ1-2; CDR3aa: CSAQGADGYTF; CDR3nt: TGCAGCGCCCAGGGGGCGGATGGCTACACCTTC
v_gene: TRBV11-3; d_gene: -; abundance: few; j_gene: TRBJ2-1; CDR3aa: CASSPRGGHEQFF; CDR3nt: TGTGCCAGCAGCCCAAGGGGTGGTCATGAGCAGTTCTTC
v_gene: TRBV20-1; d_gene: -; abundance: -; j_gene: TRBJ2-7; CDR3aa: CSARDGNRVTHEQYF; CDR3nt: TGCAGTGCTAGAGATGGTAACAGGGTAACCCACGAGCAGTACTTC
v_gene: TRBV20-1; d_gene: -; abundance: -; j_gene: TRBJ2-7; CDR3aa: CSASRPGDDEQYF; CDR3nt: TGCAGTGCTAGTAGGCCAGGGGACGACGAGCAGTACTTC
v_gene: TRBV18; d_gene: -; abundance: -; j_gene: TRBJ1-1; CDR3aa: CASSPRRSEAFF; CDR3nt: TGTGCCAGCTCACCGCGGAGGTCTGAAGCTTTCTTT
v_gene: TRBV7-9; d_gene: TRBD2; abundance: -; j_gene: TRBJ2-1; CDR3aa: CASSSRLAGGIEQFF; CDR3nt: TGTGCCAGCAGCTCCCGACTAGCGGGAGGAATCGAGCAGTTCTTC
v_gene: TRBV30; d_gene: -; abundance: few; j_gene: TRBJ1-2; CDR3aa: CAWSVINGGYGYTF; CDR3nt: TGTGCCTGGAGTGTAATAAATGGAGGGTATGGCTACACCTTC
v_gene: TRBV6-2/TRBV6-3; d_gene: TRBD1; abundance: -; j_gene: TRBJ2-7; CDR3aa: CASSYLTGNLYEQYF; CDR3nt: TGTGCCAGCAGTTACTTGACAGGGAACCTCTACGAGCAGTACTTC
v_gene: TRBV5-1; d_gene: TRBD2; abundance: -; j_gene: TRBJ2-1; CDR3aa: CASSLVTSGAYNEQFF; CDR3nt: TGCGCCAGCAGCTTGGTTACTAGCGGAGCTTACAATGAGCAGTTCTTC
v_gene: TRBV7-2; d_gene: -; abundance: many; j_gene: TRBJ2-7; CDR3aa: CASSSYSVTRPEQYF; CDR3nt: TGTGCCAGCAGCTCTTATTCGGTTACTCGGCCCGAGCAGTACTTC
v_gene: TRBV3-1; d_gene: -; abundance: -; j_gene: TRBJ1-2; CDR3aa: CASSQSALNYGYTF; CDR3nt: TGTGCCAGCAGCCAGAGCGCCCTAAACTATGGCTACACCTTC
v_gene: TRBV19; d_gene: TRBD1; abundance: -; j_gene: TRBJ2-5; CDR3aa: CASSIQGAGTQYF; CDR3nt: TGTGCCAGTAGTATACAGGGGGCCGGGACCCAGTACTTC
v_gene: TRBV18; d_gene: TRBD1; abundance: few; j_gene: TRBJ2-7; CDR3aa: CASSPEGQGADEQYF; CDR3nt: TGTGCCAGCTCACCTGAGGGACAGGGGGCTGACGAGCAGTACTTC
v_gene: TRBV7-2; d_gene: -; abundance: -; j_gene: TRBJ2-3; CDR3aa: CASMDIPTDTQYF; CDR3nt: TGTGCCAGCATGGACATTCCCACAGATACGCAGTATTTT
v_gene: TRBV5-5; d_gene: TRBD1; abundance: many; j_gene: TRBJ1-2; CDR3aa: CASSEPGQGRYGYTF; CDR3nt: TGTGCCAGCAGCGAGCCGGGACAGGGGAGGTATGGCTACACCTTC
v_gene: TRBV20-1; d_gene: TRBD1; abundance: few; j_gene: TRBJ2-7; CDR3aa: CSARDRGPGEQYF; CDR3nt: TGCAGTGCTAGAGACAGGGGGCCTGGGGAGCAGTACTTC